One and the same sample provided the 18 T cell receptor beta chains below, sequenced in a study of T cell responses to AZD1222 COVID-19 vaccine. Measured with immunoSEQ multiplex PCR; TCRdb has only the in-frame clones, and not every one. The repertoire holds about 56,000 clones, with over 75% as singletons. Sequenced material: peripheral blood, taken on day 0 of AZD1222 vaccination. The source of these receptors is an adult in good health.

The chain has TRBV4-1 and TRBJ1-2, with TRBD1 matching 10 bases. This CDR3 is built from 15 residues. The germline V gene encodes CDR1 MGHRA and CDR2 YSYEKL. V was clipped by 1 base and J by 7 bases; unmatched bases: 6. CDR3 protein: CASSQAGTGAGGYTF. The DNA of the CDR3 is TGCGCCAGCAGCCAAGCGGGGACAGGGGCCGGTGGCTACACCTTC.

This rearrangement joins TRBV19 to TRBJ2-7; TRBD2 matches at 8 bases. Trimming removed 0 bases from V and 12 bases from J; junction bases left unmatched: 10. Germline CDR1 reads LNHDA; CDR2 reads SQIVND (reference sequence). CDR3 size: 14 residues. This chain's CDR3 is CASSIDRISGGMYF. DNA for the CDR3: TGTGCCAGTAGTATAGATCGGATCAGCGGGGGAATGTACTTC.

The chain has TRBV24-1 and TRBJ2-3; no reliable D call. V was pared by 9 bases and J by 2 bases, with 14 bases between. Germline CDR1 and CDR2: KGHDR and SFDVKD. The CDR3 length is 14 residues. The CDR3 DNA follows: TGTGCCACCGGTTCATCGATCGACACAGATACGCAGTATTTT. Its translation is CATGSSIDTDTQYF.

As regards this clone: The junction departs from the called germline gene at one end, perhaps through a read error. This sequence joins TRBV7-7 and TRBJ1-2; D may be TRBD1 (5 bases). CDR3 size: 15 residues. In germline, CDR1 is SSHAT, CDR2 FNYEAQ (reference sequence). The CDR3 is CASSRPSRGGDGYTF. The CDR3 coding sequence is TGTGCTAGCAGCCGCCCCTCCCGGGGAGGGGATGGCTACACCTTC.

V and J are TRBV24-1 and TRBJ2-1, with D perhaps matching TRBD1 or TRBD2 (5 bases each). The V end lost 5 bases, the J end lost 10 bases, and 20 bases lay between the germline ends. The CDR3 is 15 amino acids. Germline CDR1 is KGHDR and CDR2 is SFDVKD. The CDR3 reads CATSGRQKAWEEQFF. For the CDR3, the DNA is TGTGCCACCAGTGGCCGACAGAAGGCATGGGAGGAGCAGTTCTTC.

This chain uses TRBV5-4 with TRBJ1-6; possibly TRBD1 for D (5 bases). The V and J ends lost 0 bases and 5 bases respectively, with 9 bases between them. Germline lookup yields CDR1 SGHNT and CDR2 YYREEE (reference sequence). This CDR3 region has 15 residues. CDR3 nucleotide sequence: TGTGCCAGCAGCTTGGTAGGGGTGGATAATTCACCCCTCCACTTT. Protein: CASSLVGVDNSPLHF. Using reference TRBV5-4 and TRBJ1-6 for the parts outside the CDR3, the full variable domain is ETGVTQSPTHLIKTRGQQVTLRCSSQSGHNTVSWYQQALGQGPQFIFQYYREEENGRGNFPPRFSGLQFPNYSSELNVNALELDDSALYLCASSLVGVDNSPLHFGNGTRLTVT.

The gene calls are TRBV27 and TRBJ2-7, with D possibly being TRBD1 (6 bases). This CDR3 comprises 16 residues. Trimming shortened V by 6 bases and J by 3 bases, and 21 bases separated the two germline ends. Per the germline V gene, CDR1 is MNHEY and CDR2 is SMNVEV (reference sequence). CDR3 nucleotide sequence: TGTGCCAGCAGCCGCACAGGGACGGGGCTTCACTACGAGCAGTACTTC. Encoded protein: CASSRTGTGLHYEQYF.

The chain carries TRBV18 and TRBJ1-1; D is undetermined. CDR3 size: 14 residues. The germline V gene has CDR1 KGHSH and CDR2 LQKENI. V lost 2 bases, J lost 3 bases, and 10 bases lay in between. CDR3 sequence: CASSPFEGDTEAFF. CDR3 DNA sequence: TGTGCCAGCTCACCATTCGAGGGAGACACTGAAGCTTTCTTT.

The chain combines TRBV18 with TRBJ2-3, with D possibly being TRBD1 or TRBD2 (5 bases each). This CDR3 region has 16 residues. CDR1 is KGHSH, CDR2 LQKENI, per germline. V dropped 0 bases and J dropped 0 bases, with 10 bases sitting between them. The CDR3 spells CASSPPGERSTDTQYF. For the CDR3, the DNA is TGTGCCAGCTCACCACCGGGGGAGCGGAGCACAGATACGCAGTATTTT.

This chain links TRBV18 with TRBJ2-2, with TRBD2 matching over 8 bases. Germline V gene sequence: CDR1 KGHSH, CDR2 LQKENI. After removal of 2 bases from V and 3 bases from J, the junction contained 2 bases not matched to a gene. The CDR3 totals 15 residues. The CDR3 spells CASSPISGDTGELFF. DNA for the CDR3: TGTGCCAGCTCACCAATTAGCGGGGACACCGGGGAGCTGTTTTTT.

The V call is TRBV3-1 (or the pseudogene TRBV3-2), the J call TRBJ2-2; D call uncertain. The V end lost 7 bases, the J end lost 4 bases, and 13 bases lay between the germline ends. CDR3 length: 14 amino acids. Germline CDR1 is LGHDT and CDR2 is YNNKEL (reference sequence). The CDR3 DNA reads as TGTGCCAGCATGGTCGGTCCGGCCACCGGGGAGCTGTTTTTT. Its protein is CASMVGPATGELFF.

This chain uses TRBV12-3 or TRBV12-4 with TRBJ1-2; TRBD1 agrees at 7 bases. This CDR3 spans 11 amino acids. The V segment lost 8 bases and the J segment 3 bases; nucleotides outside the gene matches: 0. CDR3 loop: CASGTDYGYTF. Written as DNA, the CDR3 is TGTGCCAGCGGGACAGACTATGGCTACACCTTC.

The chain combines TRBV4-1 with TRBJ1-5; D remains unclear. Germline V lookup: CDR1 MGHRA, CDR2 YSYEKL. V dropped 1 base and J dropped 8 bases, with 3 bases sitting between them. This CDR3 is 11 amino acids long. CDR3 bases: TGCGCCAGCAGCCAAGGTAAGCCCCAGCATTTT. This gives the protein CASSQGKPQHF.

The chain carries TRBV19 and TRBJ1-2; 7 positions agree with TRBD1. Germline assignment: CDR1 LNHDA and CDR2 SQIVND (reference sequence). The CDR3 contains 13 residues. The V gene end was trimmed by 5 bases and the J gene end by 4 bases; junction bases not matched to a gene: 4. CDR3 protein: CASSPTGVYGYTF. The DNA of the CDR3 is TGTGCCAGTAGTCCCACAGGGGTCTATGGCTACACCTTC.

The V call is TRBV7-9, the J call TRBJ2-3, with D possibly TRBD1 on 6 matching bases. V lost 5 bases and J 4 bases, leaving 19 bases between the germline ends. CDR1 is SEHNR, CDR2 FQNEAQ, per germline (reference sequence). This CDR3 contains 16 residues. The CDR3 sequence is CASSSQGVQGPDTQYF. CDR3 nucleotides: TGTGCCAGCAGCAGCCAGGGTGTTCAGGGGCCAGATACGCAGTATTTT.

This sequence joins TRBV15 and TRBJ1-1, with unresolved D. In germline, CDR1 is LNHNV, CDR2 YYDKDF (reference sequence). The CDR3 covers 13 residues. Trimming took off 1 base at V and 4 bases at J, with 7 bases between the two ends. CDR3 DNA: TGTGCCACCAGCAGAGCCCCTGGCACTGAAGCTTTCTTT. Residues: CATSRAPGTEAFF.

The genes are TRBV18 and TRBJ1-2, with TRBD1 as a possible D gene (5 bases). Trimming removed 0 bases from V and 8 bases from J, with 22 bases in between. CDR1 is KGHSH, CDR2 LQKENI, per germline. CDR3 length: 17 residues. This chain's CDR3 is CASSPPSTVPLGRGYTF. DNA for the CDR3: TGTGCCAGCTCACCACCGTCGACAGTTCCCTTAGGTCGGGGCTACACCTTC.

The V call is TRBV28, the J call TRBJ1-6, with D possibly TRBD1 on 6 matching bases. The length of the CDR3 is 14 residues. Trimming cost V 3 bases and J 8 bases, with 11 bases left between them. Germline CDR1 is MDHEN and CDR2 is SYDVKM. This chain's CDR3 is CASSLTGGHSPLHF. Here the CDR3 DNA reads TGTGCCAGCAGTTTGACAGGAGGTCATTCACCCCTCCACTTT.